This T cell receptor beta chain appears in the sequencing data of a study of blood T cell repertoires in COVID-19. Germline V gene lookup returns CDR1 MDHEN and CDR2 SYDVKM. There are 13 residues in the CDR3. Trimming pared 7 bases from V and 7 bases from J, leaving 16 bases between. This table comes from immunoSEQ multiplex PCR, and its TCRdb copy is limited to in-frame clones, with some not included. This sample has 15,000 or so clones, with 85% to 90% found just once. The table lists this clone with a few counts. The sequenced sample was peripheral blood. The receptor was derived from a man aged 45-65 years with active COVID-19. This chain connects TRBV28 to TRBJ1-2; no clear D. The CDR3 is CASTPVFGGGYTF. As DNA, the CDR3 is TGTGCCAGCACCCCGGTTTTTGGAGGTGGCTACACCTTC.